The following is a T cell receptor beta chain sequence with its context. This sample was taken from a study of cytomegalovirus exposure and HLA in healthy donors. With 4 bases clipped from V and 3 bases from J, the junction kept 7 bases outside the gene matches. The CDR3 is made up of 15 amino acids. Germline loops: CDR1 KGHSH, CDR2 LQKENI. The PCR made use of 60 Vbeta and 13 Jbeta primers. Generated by immunoSEQ multiplex PCR, the TCRdb table keeps only in-frame clones and is missing some. The sample has 150,000 or so clones; almost 80% are singletons. Sequencing was done on a sample of PBMCs. The V gene is TRBV18, the J gene TRBJ1-1; 8 bases match TRBD1. The clonotype comes from a man in his fifties in good health and CMV-seropositive. The CDR3 sequence: CASSLSTGGDTEAFF. CDR3 coding DNA: TGTGCCAGCTCACTCTCAACAGGGGGAGACACTGAAGCTTTCTTT.